This T cell receptor (beta chain) was found in a study of a mutant IDH1 vaccine in newly diagnosed glioma. Background on the study: Most had both radiotherapy and temozolomide beforehand; others had only one. Study results and limitations: Top-clonotype changes in peripheral T cells seemed unrelated to pseudoprogression.

Remarks on this clone: Its antigen is unknown.

The table came from immunoSEQ multiplex PCR; TCRdb's copy has only in-frame clones and leaves some out. The table has around 63,000 clones, around 92% seen once. The V gene's germline CDR1 is MNHEY and CDR2 SMNVEV (reference sequence). V was cut by 0 bases and J by 0 bases, with 9 bases left in between. The CDR3 extends over 15 amino acids. As for time point: baseline, week 1 (first vaccination visit). Indicated treatment: pre-vaccination baseline after standard-of-care therapy. Astrocytomas found in donors were new, WHO grade 3 or 4, IDH1-mutant and ATRX-lost. The chain recombines TRBV27 with TRBJ2-7; D unresolved. The sequencing here drew on PBMCs, taken from a glioma patient treated with radiotherapy, temozolomide or both. The receptor was isolated from a man aged 45-65 years with glioma. Here the CDR3 DNA reads TGTGCCAGCAGTTTATCGAGTCCGGCCTCCTACGAGCAGTACTTC. This gives the protein CASSLSSPASYEQYF.